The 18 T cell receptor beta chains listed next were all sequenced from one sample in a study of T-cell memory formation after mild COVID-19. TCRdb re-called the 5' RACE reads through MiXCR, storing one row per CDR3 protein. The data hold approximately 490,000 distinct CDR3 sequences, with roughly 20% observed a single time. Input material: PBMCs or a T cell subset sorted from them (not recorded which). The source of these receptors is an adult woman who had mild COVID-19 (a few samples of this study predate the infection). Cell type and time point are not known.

In DNA, the CDR3 is TGTGCCAGCAGTTACTCGACCGGGACCGAGCAGTACTTC. It specifies CASSYSTGTEQYF. J is TRBJ2-7 and V is TRBV6-2 or TRBV6-3, with D perhaps TRBD1 or TRBD2 (5 bases each). CDR1 and CDR2 (germline): MNHEY, SVGEGT. This CDR3 comprises 13 residues. Trimming cost V 0 bases and J 6 bases, with 9 bases left between them.

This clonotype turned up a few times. As DNA, the CDR3 is TGTGCCAGCAGTCGAGGACGGACGCAAGAGACCCAGTACTTC. This gives the protein CASSRGRTQETQYF. The rearrangement uses TRBV6-2 or TRBV6-3 and TRBJ2-5, with D uncertain. Germline assignment: CDR1 MNHEY and CDR2 SVGEGT. V was pared by 5 bases and J by 2 bases, with 12 bases between. The length of the CDR3 is 14 residues.

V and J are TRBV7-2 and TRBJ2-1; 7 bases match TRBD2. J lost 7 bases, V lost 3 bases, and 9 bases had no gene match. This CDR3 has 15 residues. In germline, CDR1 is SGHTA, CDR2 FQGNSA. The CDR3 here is CASSFPGLTMNEQFF. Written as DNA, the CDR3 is TGTGCCAGCAGCTTTCCGGGACTAACGATGAATGAGCAGTTCTTC.

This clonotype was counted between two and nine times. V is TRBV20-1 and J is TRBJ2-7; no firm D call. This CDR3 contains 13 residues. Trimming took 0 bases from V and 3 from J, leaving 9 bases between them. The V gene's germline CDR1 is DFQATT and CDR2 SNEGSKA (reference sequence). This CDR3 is CSARDGPVYEQYF. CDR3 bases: TGCAGTGCTAGAGATGGGCCAGTCTACGAGCAGTACTTC.

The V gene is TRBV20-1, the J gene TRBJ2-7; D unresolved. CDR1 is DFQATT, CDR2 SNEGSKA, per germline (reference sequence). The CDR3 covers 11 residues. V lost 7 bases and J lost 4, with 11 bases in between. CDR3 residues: CSVGPTYEQYF. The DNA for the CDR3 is TGCAGTGTCGGGCCGACGTACGAGCAGTACTTC.

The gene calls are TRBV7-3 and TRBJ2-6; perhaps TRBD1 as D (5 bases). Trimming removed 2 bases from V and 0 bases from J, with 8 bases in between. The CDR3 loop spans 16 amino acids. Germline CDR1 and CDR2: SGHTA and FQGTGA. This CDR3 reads CASSLFTGSGANVLTF. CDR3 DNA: TGTGCCAGCAGCTTATTCACAGGCTCTGGGGCCAACGTCCTGACTTTC. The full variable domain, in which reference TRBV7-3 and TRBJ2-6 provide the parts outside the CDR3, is GAGVSQTPSNKVTEKGKYVELRCDPISGHTALYWYRQSLGQGPEFLIYFQGTGAADDSGLPNDRFFAVRPEGSVSTLKIQRTERGDSAVYLCASSLFTGSGANVLTFGAGSRLTVL.

CDR3 sequence: CASSLSPGPLFYEQYF. CDR3 nucleotide sequence: TGTGCCAGCAGCTTATCACCGGGACCACTATTCTACGAGCAGTACTTC. V usage is TRBV7-2 and J usage is TRBJ2-7; D tentatively fits TRBD1 or TRBD2 (5 bases each). Trimming removed 2 bases from V and 3 bases from J, with 17 bases in between. CDR1 and CDR2 (germline): SGHTA, FQGNSA. The CDR3 contains 16 residues. The full variable domain, with the rest looked up from reference TRBV7-2 and TRBJ2-7, is GAGVSQSPSNKVTEKGKDVELRCDPISGHTALYWYRQSLGQGLEFLIYFQGNSAPDKSGLPSDRFSAERTGGSVSTLTIQRTQQEDSAVYLCASSLSPGPLFYEQYFGPGTRLTVT.

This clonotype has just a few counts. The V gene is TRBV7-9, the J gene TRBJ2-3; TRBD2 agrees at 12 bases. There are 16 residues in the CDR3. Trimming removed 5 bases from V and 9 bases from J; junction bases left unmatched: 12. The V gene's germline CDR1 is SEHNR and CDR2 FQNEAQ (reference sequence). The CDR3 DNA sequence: TGTGCCAGCAGCCCCGGACTAGCGGGGCCCCGGGGGACGCAGTATTTT. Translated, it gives CASSPGLAGPRGTQYF.

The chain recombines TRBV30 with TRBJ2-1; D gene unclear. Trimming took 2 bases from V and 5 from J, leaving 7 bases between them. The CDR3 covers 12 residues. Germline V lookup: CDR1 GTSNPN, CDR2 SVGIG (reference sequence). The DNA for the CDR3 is TGTGCCTGGAGTCCGGCAGACAATGAGCAGTTCTTC. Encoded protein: CAWSPADNEQFF.

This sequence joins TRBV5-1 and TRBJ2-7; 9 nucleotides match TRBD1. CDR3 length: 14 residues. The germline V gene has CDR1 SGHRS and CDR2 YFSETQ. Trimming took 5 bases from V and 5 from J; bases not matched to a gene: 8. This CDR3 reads CASRRDRGANEQYF. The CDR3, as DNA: TGCGCCAGCAGAAGAGACAGGGGGGCGAACGAGCAGTACTTC.

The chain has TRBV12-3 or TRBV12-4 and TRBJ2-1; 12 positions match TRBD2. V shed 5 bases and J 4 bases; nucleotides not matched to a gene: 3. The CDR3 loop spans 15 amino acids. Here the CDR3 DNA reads TGTGCCAGCAGTGCTACTAGCGGGGGGTACAATGAGCAGTTCTTC. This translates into CASSATSGGYNEQFF.

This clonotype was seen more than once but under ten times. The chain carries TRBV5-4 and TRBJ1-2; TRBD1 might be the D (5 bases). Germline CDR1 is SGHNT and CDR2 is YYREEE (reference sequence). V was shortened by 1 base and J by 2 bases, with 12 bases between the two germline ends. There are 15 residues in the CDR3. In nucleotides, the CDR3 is TGTGCCAGCAGCTTGAGGGACGGACCCAACTATGGCTACACCTTC. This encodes CASSLRDGPNYGYTF.

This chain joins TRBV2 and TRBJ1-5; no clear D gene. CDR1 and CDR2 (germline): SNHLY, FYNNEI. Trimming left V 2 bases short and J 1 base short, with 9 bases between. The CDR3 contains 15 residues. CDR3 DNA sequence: TGTGCCAGCAGTGAATCGGGGTACAGCAATCAGCCCCAGCATTTT. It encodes CASSESGYSNQPQHF.

The CDR3 DNA reads as TGCGCCAGCAGATATGGGACAACTACTGGGGAGACCCAGTACTTC. This encodes CASRYGTTTGETQYF. The V gene is TRBV5-1, the J gene TRBJ2-5; a weak D match, TRBD1 (6 bases). Looked up from germline, CDR1 is SGHRS and CDR2 is YFSETQ. The V end was cut by 5 bases, the J end by 5 bases, with 19 bases between. This CDR3 has 15 amino acids.

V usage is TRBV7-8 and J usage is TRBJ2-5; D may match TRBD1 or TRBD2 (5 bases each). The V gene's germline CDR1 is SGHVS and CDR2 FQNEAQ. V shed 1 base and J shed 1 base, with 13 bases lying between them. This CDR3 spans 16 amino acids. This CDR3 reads CASSLEGTPIQETQYF. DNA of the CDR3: TGTGCCAGCAGCTTAGAAGGGACGCCGATCCAAGAGACCCAGTACTTC.

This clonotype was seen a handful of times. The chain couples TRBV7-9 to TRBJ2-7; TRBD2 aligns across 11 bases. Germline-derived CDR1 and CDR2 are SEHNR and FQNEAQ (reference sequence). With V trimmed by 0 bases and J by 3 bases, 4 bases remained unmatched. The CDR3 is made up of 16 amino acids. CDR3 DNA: TGTGCCAGCAGCTTAGCCTTCGGGACTAGCGGCTACGAGCAGTACTTC. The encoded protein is CASSLAFGTSGYEQYF.

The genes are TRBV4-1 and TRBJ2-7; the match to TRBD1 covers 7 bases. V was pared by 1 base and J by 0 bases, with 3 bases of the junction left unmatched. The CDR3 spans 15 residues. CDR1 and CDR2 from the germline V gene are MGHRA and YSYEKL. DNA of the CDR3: TGCGCCAGCAGCCAAGTCAGGGGGAACTCCTACGAGCAGTACTTC. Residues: CASSQVRGNSYEQYF.

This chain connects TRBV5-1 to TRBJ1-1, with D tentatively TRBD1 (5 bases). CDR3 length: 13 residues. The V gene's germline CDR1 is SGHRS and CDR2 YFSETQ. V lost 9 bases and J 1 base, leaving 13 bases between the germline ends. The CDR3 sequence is CATGTASNTEAFF. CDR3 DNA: TGCGCCACCGGGACCGCTTCGAACACTGAAGCTTTCTTT.